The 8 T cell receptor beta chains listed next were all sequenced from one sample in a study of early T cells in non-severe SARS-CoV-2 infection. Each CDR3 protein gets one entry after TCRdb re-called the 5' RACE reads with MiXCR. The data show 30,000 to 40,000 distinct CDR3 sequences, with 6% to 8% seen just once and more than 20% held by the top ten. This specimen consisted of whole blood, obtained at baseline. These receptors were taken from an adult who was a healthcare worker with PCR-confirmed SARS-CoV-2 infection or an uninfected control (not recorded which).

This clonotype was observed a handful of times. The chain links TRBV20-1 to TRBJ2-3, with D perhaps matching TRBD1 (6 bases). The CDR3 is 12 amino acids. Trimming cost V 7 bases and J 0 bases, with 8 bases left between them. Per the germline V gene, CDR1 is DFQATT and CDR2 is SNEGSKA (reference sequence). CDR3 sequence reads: CSVGQSTDTQYF. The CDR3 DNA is TGCAGTGTTGGACAGAGCACAGATACGCAGTATTTT.

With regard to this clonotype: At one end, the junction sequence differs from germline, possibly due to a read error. The CDR3 region is CASKGHQPLHF. In nucleotides, the CDR3 is TGTGCCAGCAAGGGACACCAGCCCCTGCATTTT. V usage is TRBV12-3 or TRBV12-4 and J usage is TRBJ1-5; tentative D call: TRBD1 (6 bases). The CDR3 has 11 amino acids.

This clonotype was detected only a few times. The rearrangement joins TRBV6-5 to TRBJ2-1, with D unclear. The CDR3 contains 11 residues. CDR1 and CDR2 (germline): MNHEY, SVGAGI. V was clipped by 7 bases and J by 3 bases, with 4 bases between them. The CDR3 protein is CASTRYNEQFF. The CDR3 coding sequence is TGTGCCAGCACCCGCTACAATGAGCAGTTCTTC.

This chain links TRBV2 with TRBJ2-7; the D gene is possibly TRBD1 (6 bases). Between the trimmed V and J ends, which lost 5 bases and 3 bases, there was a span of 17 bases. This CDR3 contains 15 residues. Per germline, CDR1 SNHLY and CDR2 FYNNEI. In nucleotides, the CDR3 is TGTGCCAGCAGTCTTACCGGGACACCCATCTACGAGCAGTACTTC. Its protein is CASSLTGTPIYEQYF.

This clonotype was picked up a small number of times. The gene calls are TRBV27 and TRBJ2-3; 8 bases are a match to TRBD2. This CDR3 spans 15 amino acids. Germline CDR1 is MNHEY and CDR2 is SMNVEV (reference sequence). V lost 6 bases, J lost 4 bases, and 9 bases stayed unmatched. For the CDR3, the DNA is TGTGCCAGCAGACGGGGAGGACTAGCCCCAGATACGCAGTATTTT. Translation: CASRRGGLAPDTQYF.

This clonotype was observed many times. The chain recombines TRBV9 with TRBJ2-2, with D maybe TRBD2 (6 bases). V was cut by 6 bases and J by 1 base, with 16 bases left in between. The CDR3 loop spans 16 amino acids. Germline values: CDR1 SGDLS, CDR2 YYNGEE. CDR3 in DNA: TGTGCCAGCAACCTGGGGGGAGTAAGGAACACCGGGGAGCTGTTTTTT. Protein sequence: CASNLGGVRNTGELFF.

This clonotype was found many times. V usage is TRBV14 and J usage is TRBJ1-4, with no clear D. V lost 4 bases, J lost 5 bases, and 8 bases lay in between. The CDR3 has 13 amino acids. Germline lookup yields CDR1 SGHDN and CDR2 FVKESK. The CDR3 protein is CASSRRGNEKLFF. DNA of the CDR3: TGTGCCAGCAGCCGCCGTGGAAATGAAAAACTGTTTTTT. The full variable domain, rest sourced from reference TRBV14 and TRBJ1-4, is EAGVTQFPSHSVIEKGQTVTLRCDPISGHDNLYWYRRVMGKEIKFLLHFVKESKQDESGMPNNRFLAERTGGTYSTLKVQPAELEDSGVYFCASSRRGNEKLFFGSGTQLSVL.

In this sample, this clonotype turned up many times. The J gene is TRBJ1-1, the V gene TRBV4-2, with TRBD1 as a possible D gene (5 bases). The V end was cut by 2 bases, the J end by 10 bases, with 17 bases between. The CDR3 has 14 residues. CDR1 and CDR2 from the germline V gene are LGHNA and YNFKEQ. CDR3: CASSQFGGVVGAFF. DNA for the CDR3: TGTGCCAGCAGCCAATTCGGGGGTGTCGTAGGAGCTTTCTTT.